Below are 28 T cell receptor beta chains sequenced from a single sample in a study of T cell repertoires in cytomegalovirus infection. The antigens these receptors bind are not known. TCRdb independently ran MiXCR on the reads; one entry per CDR3 protein. The sample holds about 52,000 distinct CDR3 sequences, roughly a fifth seen once. The sample in question was CD8+ T cells from cultured PBMCs, obtained from culture after CMV antigen stimulation. The receptors derive from a human donor in good health (CMV status not recorded). Some clones in this sample may be carry-over from other donors' samples.

This clonotype was observed a few times. The V and J genes are TRBV6-5 and TRBJ1-1; D ambiguous. V gave up 6 bases and J gave up 7 bases, with 9 bases separating them. This CDR3 has 11 residues. The germline V gene has CDR1 MNHEY and CDR2 SVGAGI. DNA of the CDR3: TGTGCCAGCAGAACTGGGGTTGAAGCTTTCTTT. It codes for CASRTGVEAFF.

The sample holds a few counts of this clonotype. The chain links TRBV7-2 to TRBJ1-4; TRBD1 matches 8 bases. The germline V gene has CDR1 SGHTA and CDR2 FQGNSA. CDR3 length: 16 amino acids. V was clipped by 6 bases and J by 2 bases; unmatched bases: 8. CDR3 DNA: TGTGCCAGCAGGCCCAACAACAGGGGGACTAATGAAAAACTGTTTTTT. Its protein product is CASRPNNRGTNEKLFF.

This clonotype occurred a few times. The chain has TRBV20-1 and TRBJ1-5; 8 bases line up with TRBD1. Germline V gene lookup returns CDR1 DFQATT and CDR2 SNEGSKA (reference sequence). This CDR3 comprises 14 residues. With 6 bases clipped from V and 3 bases from J, the junction kept 7 bases outside the gene matches. The CDR3 here is CSAARTGYNQPQHF. In nucleotides, the CDR3 is TGCAGTGCGGCCCGGACAGGGTACAATCAGCCCCAGCATTTT.

Ten or more counts support this clonotype. This chain connects TRBV28 to TRBJ1-5; 7 bases map to TRBD1. Per the germline V gene, CDR1 is MDHEN and CDR2 is SYDVKM. With 7 bases clipped from V and 3 bases from J, the junction kept 9 bases outside the gene matches. The CDR3 totals 15 residues. The CDR3 sequence is CASTLLTGPNQPQHF. In DNA form, the CDR3 reads TGTGCCAGCACCCTACTGACAGGGCCCAATCAGCCCCAGCATTTT.

CDR3 sequence reads: CSGGGGEQFF. The CDR3, as DNA: TGCAGCGGTGGCGGGGGTGAGCAGTTCTTC. V is TRBV29-1 and J is TRBJ2-1, with 7 bases matching TRBD2. The germline V gene encodes CDR1 SQVTM and CDR2 ANQGSEA. The CDR3 sequence is 10 residues long. The trim removed 7 bases at V and 9 bases at J, leaving 3 bases unmatched.

There are many counts of this clonotype. V and J are TRBV4-1 and TRBJ2-5; D tentatively fits TRBD1 or TRBD2 (6 bases each). The germline V and J ends were trimmed by 0 bases and 5 bases, with 13 bases remaining between them. Looked up from germline, CDR1 is MGHRA and CDR2 is YSYEKL. This CDR3 comprises 15 residues. CDR3 in amino acids: CASSQEGTQGETQYF. The CDR3 DNA reads as TGCGCCAGCAGCCAAGAAGGGACTCAGGGGGAGACCCAGTACTTC.

This chain uses TRBV5-6 with TRBJ2-1; 7 bases agree with TRBD1. V dropped 4 bases and J dropped 4; count of bases not matched to a gene: 11. Germline CDR1 SGHDT, CDR2 YYEEEE. The CDR3 is made up of 16 amino acids. For the CDR3, the DNA is TGTGCCAGCAGCCAGAGTACAGGGGCCGCTTACAATGAGCAGTTCTTC. It specifies CASSQSTGAAYNEQFF.

This clonotype was counted between two and nine times. This chain uses TRBV27 with TRBJ2-7; D possibly corresponds to TRBD2 (5 bases). V was trimmed by 5 bases and J by 0 bases, leaving 20 bases between them. This CDR3 has 17 residues. CDR1 is MNHEY, CDR2 SMNVEV, per germline (reference sequence). The CDR3, as DNA: TGTGCCAGCAGTCCAACCCGAGGGCAGGCAAGCTCCTACGAGCAGTACTTC. Its translation: CASSPTRGQASSYEQYF.

The chain joins TRBV6-2 or TRBV6-3 to TRBJ2-1, with 7 nucleotides matching TRBD2. With V trimmed by 0 bases and J by 8 bases, 10 bases remained unmatched. Germline loops: CDR1 MNHEY, CDR2 SVGEGT. This CDR3 comprises 16 residues. CDR3 protein: CASSYSAGEGRDEQFF. Here the CDR3 DNA reads TGTGCCAGCAGTTACTCGGCGGGGGAAGGGAGGGATGAGCAGTTCTTC.

The genes are TRBV5-6 and TRBJ1-1; 8 positions agree with TRBD1. Germline-derived CDR1 and CDR2 are SGHDT and YYEEEE. With V trimmed by 4 bases and J by 4 bases, 6 bases remained unmatched. The CDR3 totals 14 residues. The CDR3 bases are TGTGCCAGCAGCCAGACAGGGGTGGGCACTGAAGCTTTCTTT. This encodes CASSQTGVGTEAFF.

This chain joins TRBV9 and TRBJ2-7; either TRBD1 or TRBD2 may supply D (5 bases each). Germline V gene sequence: CDR1 SGDLS, CDR2 YYNGEE. The CDR3 contains 14 residues. The germline V and J ends were trimmed by 4 bases and 2 bases, with 13 bases remaining between them. CDR3 in DNA: TGTGCCAGCAGCCCAGGGAGTACAACCTACGAGCAGTACTTC. This sequence encodes CASSPGSTTYEQYF.

The V call is TRBV7-8, the J call TRBJ1-3, with 7 bases lining up with TRBD1. This CDR3 is built from 15 residues. V lost 6 bases, J lost 0 bases, and 5 bases stayed unmatched. Per germline, CDR1 SGHVS and CDR2 FQNEAQ. CDR3 in amino acids: CASRPGQSSGNTIYF. CDR3 nucleotides: TGTGCCAGCAGGCCGGGACAGAGCTCTGGAAACACCATATATTTT.

A few counts support this clonotype. The chain links TRBV27 to TRBJ1-4; 8 bases line up with TRBD1. The ends lost 2 bases at V and 10 bases at J; junction bases unmatched: 6. CDR3 length: 14 amino acids. The germline CDR1 and CDR2 sequences are MNHEY and SMNVEV (reference sequence). The DNA for the CDR3 is TGTGCCAGCAGTTTAGGACAGGGTGTCGGAAAACTGTTTTTT. It is translated as CASSLGQGVGKLFF.

The V gene is TRBV6-2 or TRBV6-3, the J gene TRBJ1-5; TRBD1 matches at 9 bases. The germline V gene has CDR1 MNHEY and CDR2 SVGEGT. The CDR3 is 16 residues long. The V gene end was trimmed by 7 bases and the J gene end by 2 bases; junction bases not matched to a gene: 9. The CDR3 DNA reads as TGTGCCAGCAAGTTGGGGACAGGGTGGCGCAATCAGCCCCAGCATTTT. Amino acids: CASKLGTGWRNQPQHF.

This chain joins TRBV6-2 or TRBV6-3 and TRBJ2-4, with 7 nucleotides matching TRBD2. The germline V gene has CDR1 MNHEY and CDR2 SVGEGT. V was pared by 6 bases and J by 2 bases, with 16 bases of the junction left unmatched. The CDR3 has 18 amino acids. The CDR3 is CASSEPGTTILPKNIQYF. CDR3 in DNA: TGTGCCAGCAGCGAACCCGGGACTACCATACTCCCCAAAAACATTCAGTACTTC.

The chain links TRBV12-3 or TRBV12-4 to TRBJ1-3; no definite D call. Trimming took off 2 bases at V and 0 bases at J, with 8 bases between the two ends. This CDR3 has 15 residues. CDR3 sequence (DNA): TGTGCCAGCAGTTTATCCTCATTCTCTGGAAACACCATATATTTT. This translates into CASSLSSFSGNTIYF.

The chain links TRBV11-2 to TRBJ1-4; D possibly corresponds to TRBD1 (5 bases). The CDR3 has 15 residues. Per the germline V gene, CDR1 is SGHAT and CDR2 is FQNNGV. V was cut by 2 bases and J by 5 bases, with 12 bases left in between. The CDR3 here is CASSLRGDRNEKLFF. The CDR3 coding sequence is TGTGCCAGCAGCTTACGGGGGGACCGAAATGAAAAACTGTTTTTT.

The genes are TRBV7-2 and TRBJ2-2; a possible D gene is TRBD1 (5 bases). The CDR3 runs to 15 residues. CDR1 is SGHTA and CDR2 is FQGNSA in the germline V gene. V lost 6 bases and J lost 7, with 18 bases in between. CDR3 coding DNA: TGTGCCAGCAGTCGTGGGGCGTCAGCAAACGGGGAGCTGTTTTTT. It specifies CASSRGASANGELFF.

V gene TRBV9 combines with J gene TRBJ2-7, with D possibly being TRBD1 or TRBD2 (6 bases each). The V end was cut by 0 bases, the J end by 5 bases, with 12 bases between. The CDR3 runs to 14 residues. Germline CDR1 reads SGDLS; CDR2 reads YYNGEE. As DNA, the CDR3 is TGTGCCAGCAGCGTAGGGGGGGCACGAAACGAGCAGTACTTC. This sequence encodes CASSVGGARNEQYF.

This clonotype appeared a few times. The rearrangement uses TRBV4-3 and TRBJ2-3, with a weak D call TRBD2 (6 bases). The CDR3 runs to 16 residues. From germline, CDR1 is LGHNA and CDR2 YSLEER. Deletions cut 0 bases from V and 5 bases from J, with 15 bases between. The CDR3 region has the DNA TGCGCCAGCAGCCAAGATCTGGGACTCCTCGGAGATACGCAGTATTTT. Translated, it gives CASSQDLGLLGDTQYF.

This clonotype has a handful of counts. The chain links TRBV9 to TRBJ1-1, with a tentative D call TRBD1 (5 bases). CDR1 is SGDLS, CDR2 YYNGEE, per germline. Trimming took 4 bases from V and 0 from J, leaving 19 bases between them. There are 17 residues in the CDR3. CDR3 in amino acids: CASSPVGDRFMNTEAFF. CDR3 sequence (DNA): TGTGCCAGCAGCCCCGTGGGGGACCGCTTCATGAACACTGAAGCTTTCTTT. The variable domain in full, with the rest retrieved from reference TRBV9 and TRBJ1-1, is DSGVTQTPKHLITATGQRVTLRCSPRSGDLSVYWYQQSLDQGLQFLIQYYNGEERAKGNILERFSAQQFPDLHSELNLSSLELGDSALYFCASSPVGDRFMNTEAFFGQGTRLTVV.

The rearrangement joins TRBV30 to TRBJ2-3, with D hard to call. V lost 3 bases and J 0 bases, leaving 13 bases between the germline ends. This CDR3 comprises 15 residues. From germline, CDR1 is GTSNPN and CDR2 SVGIG (reference sequence). The CDR3 loop is CAWRRPNPSTDTQYF. The CDR3 DNA reads TGTGCCTGGAGAAGGCCTAATCCTAGCACAGATACGCAGTATTTT.

This clonotype was observed a few times. The chain recombines TRBV11-2 with TRBJ1-2, with 7 bases that match TRBD1. There are 15 residues in the CDR3. CDR1 and CDR2 (germline): SGHAT, FQNNGV. Trimming cost V 1 base and J 1 base; bases outside gene matches: 3. The CDR3 bases are TGTGCCAGCAGCTTAGCCGGGACAGTTAACTATGGCTACACCTTC. It is translated as CASSLAGTVNYGYTF.

The CDR3 nucleotides are TGTGCCAGCAGTCCGCGGTTTTTGGATGAAAAACTGTTTTTT. Its translation is CASSPRFLDEKLFF. The V gene is TRBV12-3 or TRBV12-4, the J gene TRBJ1-4; D not certain. V was shortened by 5 bases and J by 6 bases, with 13 bases between the two germline ends. CDR3 size: 14 residues.

This clonotype appeared a few times. The chain carries TRBV4-2 and TRBJ1-2, with a tentative D call TRBD1 (5 bases). Between the trimmed V and J ends, which lost 6 bases and 6 bases, there was a span of 8 bases. Germline loops: CDR1 LGHNA, CDR2 YNFKEQ. The length of the CDR3 is 11 residues. CDR3 protein: CASRGTDGYTF. The DNA for the CDR3 is TGTGCCAGCAGAGGGACGGATGGCTACACCTTC.

The chain employs TRBV27 and TRBJ1-1; 8 nucleotides align to TRBD1. The CDR3 contains 15 residues. In germline, CDR1 is MNHEY, CDR2 SMNVEV (reference sequence). V lost 6 bases, J lost 0 bases, and 6 bases stayed unmatched. This CDR3 is CASSRWGQVNTEAFF. The CDR3 region has the DNA TGTGCCAGCAGCCGTTGGGGACAGGTGAACACTGAAGCTTTCTTT.

This chain links TRBV6-1 with TRBJ1-1; D possibly corresponds to TRBD1 (5 bases). This CDR3 is 14 amino acids long. V was shortened by 5 bases and J by 5 bases, with 15 bases between the two germline ends. In germline, CDR1 is MNHNS, CDR2 SASEGT. CDR3 protein: CASSITGVSTEAFF. The CDR3 DNA is TGTGCCAGCAGTATTACGGGGGTTTCGACTGAAGCTTTCTTT.

This rearrangement joins TRBV6-1 to TRBJ2-1, with D perhaps matching TRBD1 or TRBD2 (6 bases each). The V gene lost 1 base and the J gene lost 1 base, with 11 bases spanning the gap. Germline loops: CDR1 MNHNS, CDR2 SASEGT. The CDR3 runs 16 residues. For the CDR3, the DNA is TGTGCCAGCAGTGAAGTCGGAGGGGGGTCCTACAATGAGCAGTTCTTC. This codes for CASSEVGGGSYNEQFF.